The 31 T cell receptor beta chains given below trace back to one sample, sequenced in a study of shared clonotypes between healthy human individuals. Repertoires were generated with immunoSEQ multiplex PCR, while TCRdb's copy carries only in-frame clones and drops some. Counted here are about 380,000 clones, just over 95% occurring once; the ten biggest clones make up about 0.32%. Source material: memory CD8+ T cells sorted from blood. The subset denotes: CD45RO+ cells pooled with CCR7-negative TemRA cells. The receptors derive from a man under 40 in good health.

The V gene is TRBV30, the J gene TRBJ2-3, with 8 nucleotides matching TRBD2. The germline V gene encodes CDR1 GTSNPN and CDR2 SVGIG (reference sequence). This CDR3 is built from 15 residues. The ends lost 5 bases at V and 2 bases at J; junction bases unmatched: 9. This chain's CDR3 is CAWALGTRPTDTQYF. The CDR3 nucleotides read TGTGCCTGGGCACTCGGGACTAGACCCACAGATACGCAGTATTTT.

The rearrangement joins TRBV7-9 to TRBJ2-7; a possible D gene is TRBD2 (5 bases). Germline V gene sequence: CDR1 SEHNR, CDR2 FQNEAQ (reference sequence). There are 12 residues in the CDR3. Trimming left V 5 bases short and J 5 bases short, with 10 bases between. Here the CDR3 DNA reads TGTGCCAGCAGCCGAGGGCCTAACGAGCAGTACTTC. Translation gives CASSRGPNEQYF.

The count of this clone is one. The genes are TRBV2 and TRBJ1-2, with D maybe TRBD1 (5 bases). V lost 8 bases to trimming and J lost 3 bases, with 16 bases between them. The CDR3 contains 14 residues. The germline gives CDR1 SNHLY, CDR2 FYNNEI. CDR3 nucleotide sequence: TGTGCCAGCTCCCGGAGGGCCAGGGACTATGGCTACACCTTC. It encodes CASSRRARDYGYTF. The full variable domain, in which reference TRBV2 and TRBJ1-2 provide the parts outside the CDR3, is EPEVTQTPSHQVTQMGQEVILRCVPISNHLYFYWYRQILGQKVEFLVSFYNNEISEKSEIFDDQFSVERPDGSNFTLKIRSTKLEDSAMYFCASSRRARDYGYTFGSGTRLTVV.

The chain uses TRBV7-2 and TRBJ2-2; the D is unclear. This CDR3 region has 14 residues. V gave up 2 bases and J gave up 5 bases, with 9 bases separating them. CDR1 and CDR2 from the germline V gene are SGHTA and FQGNSA. CDR3 sequence (DNA): TGTGCCAGCAGCTTATTGACCAATACCGGGGAGCTGTTTTTT. Its translation is CASSLLTNTGELFF.

J is TRBJ1-4 and V is TRBV4-2; D gene uncertain. V was shortened by 0 bases and J by 16 bases, with 21 bases between the two germline ends. The V gene's germline CDR1 is LGHNA and CDR2 YNFKEQ. CDR3 length: 15 residues. CDR3 bases: TGTGCCAGCAGCCAAGACAGGACCACTGAACCAAGCCCGTTTTTT. It translates to CASSQDRTTEPSPFF.

This chain joins TRBV27 and TRBJ2-2; D is ambiguous. The CDR3 spans 16 residues. Trimming pared 3 bases from V and 1 base from J, leaving 12 bases between. Germline CDR1 is MNHEY and CDR2 is SMNVEV (reference sequence). The CDR3 here is CASSFLVARNTGELFF. The CDR3 region has the DNA TGTGCCAGCAGTTTTCTGGTGGCTAGGAACACCGGGGAGCTGTTTTTT.

The chain recombines TRBV7-2 with TRBJ2-7; a possible D gene is TRBD1 (6 bases). The V gene lost 1 base and the J gene lost 5 bases, with 12 bases spanning the gap. The CDR3 extends over 14 amino acids. Germline CDR1 is SGHTA and CDR2 is FQGNSA. The CDR3 sequence: CASSLEGPGDEQYF. The CDR3 region has the DNA TGTGCCAGCAGCTTAGAGGGCCCAGGGGACGAGCAGTACTTC.

This chain links TRBV19 with TRBJ2-7; D is possibly TRBD1 or TRBD2 (5 bases each). Germline assignment: CDR1 LNHDA and CDR2 SQIVND (reference sequence). V gave up 11 bases and J gave up 6 bases, with 8 bases separating them. The CDR3 length is 9 residues. DNA of the CDR3: TGTGCCGGGGCGGGCGAGCAGTACTTC. This encodes CAGAGEQYF.

The sample holds one count of this clone. CDR3 DNA sequence: TGTGCCAGCAGTTTCCGCTCTGTGAATGAGCAGTTCTTC. Protein product: CASSFRSVNEQFF. This sequence joins TRBV27 and TRBJ2-1; D not resolved. Germline values: CDR1 MNHEY, CDR2 SMNVEV (reference sequence). This CDR3 has 13 amino acids. V was shortened by 3 bases and J by 7 bases, with 10 bases between the two germline ends.

CDR3 sequence reads: CASSQRLQGTSGSFRDEQFF. The CDR3 DNA sequence: TGTGCCAGCAGCCAAAGACTCCAGGGGACTAGCGGGAGTTTTCGGGATGAGCAGTTCTTC. The V gene is TRBV14, the J gene TRBJ2-1; 14 nucleotides align to TRBD2. The V and J ends lost 2 bases and 8 bases, in that order; junction bases with no gene match: 17. The CDR3 runs 20 residues. Germline V gene sequence: CDR1 SGHDN, CDR2 FVKESK. Filled out from reference TRBV14 and TRBJ2-1, the complete variable domain reads EAGVTQFPSHSVIEKGQTVTLRCDPISGHDNLYWYRRVMGKEIKFLLHFVKESKQDESGMPNNRFLAERTGGTYSTLKVQPAELEDSGVYFCASSQRLQGTSGSFRDEQFFGPGTRLTVL.

This rearrangement joins TRBV7-9 to TRBJ2-7, with a weak D call TRBD1 (6 bases). The CDR3 is 13 amino acids. The V gene lost 5 bases and the J gene lost 7 bases, with 15 bases spanning the gap. Germline V gives CDR1 SEHNR, CDR2 FQNEAQ (reference sequence). Here the CDR3 reads CASSRRNRGEQYF. For the CDR3, the DNA is TGTGCCAGCAGCCGACGGAATAGGGGGGAGCAGTACTTC.

The rearrangement joins TRBV6-1 to TRBJ2-7; TRBD1 matches at 9 bases. CDR3 length: 13 amino acids. J lost 11 bases, V lost 5 bases, and 10 bases had no gene match. Germline V gene lookup returns CDR1 MNHNS and CDR2 SASEGT. The CDR3 loop is CASSPGQGTGEYF. The CDR3 nucleotides are TGTGCCAGCAGTCCGGGACAGGGAACTGGGGAGTACTTC.

The CDR3 here is CASSYPIGFEQFF. CDR3 nucleotide sequence: TGTGCCAGCAGTTACCCCATCGGTTTTGAGCAGTTCTTC. The chain has TRBV6-6 and TRBJ2-1; D is uncertain. The CDR3 has 13 residues. CDR1 and CDR2 from the germline V gene are MNHNY and SVGAGI (reference sequence). V was shortened by 2 bases and J by 9 bases, with 11 bases between the two germline ends.

This chain joins TRBV4-1 and TRBJ2-2; 12 bases are a match to TRBD2. The CDR3 runs 17 residues. Germline V lookup: CDR1 MGHRA, CDR2 YSYEKL. The junction had 2 bases not matched to a gene; V was cut back by 3 bases and J by 0 bases. This CDR3 is CASSHGLAGTNTGELFF. The DNA of the CDR3 is TGCGCCAGCAGCCACGGACTAGCGGGAACGAACACCGGGGAGCTGTTTTTT.

The CDR3 DNA is TGTGCCAGCAGTGCCCCCTCTTATGGCTACACCTTC. Its protein is CASSAPSYGYTF. J is TRBJ1-2 and V is TRBV25-1; D gene unclear. Germline V gives CDR1 MGHDK, CDR2 SYGVNS. V was shortened by 4 bases and J by 5 bases, with 8 bases between the two germline ends. The CDR3 runs to 12 residues.

The sample holds one count of this clone. The V gene is TRBV30, the J gene TRBJ2-3; tentatively, D is TRBD1 or TRBD2 (5 bases each). CDR3 length equals 11 residues. Trimming stripped 8 bases from V and 5 bases from J, with 11 bases between. Germline V gives CDR1 GTSNPN, CDR2 SVGIG (reference sequence). The CDR3 sequence is CAGGTGDTQYF. The CDR3 DNA follows: TGTGCCGGAGGAACAGGAGATACGCAGTATTTT.

The chain carries TRBV19 and TRBJ1-2, with D possibly matching TRBD1 (5 bases). V was pared by 5 bases and J by 4 bases, with 14 bases between. Per germline, CDR1 LNHDA and CDR2 SQIVND (reference sequence). The CDR3 has 14 residues. This CDR3 is CASSFDRGSYGYTF. The CDR3 coding sequence is TGTGCCAGTAGTTTTGACCGGGGGAGCTATGGCTACACCTTC.

The rearrangement uses TRBV4-1 and TRBJ2-1; either TRBD1 or TRBD2 may fit D (6 bases each). CDR1 and CDR2 (germline): MGHRA, YSYEKL. With 4 bases removed from V and 4 bases from J, the gap between germline ends came to 17 bases. The CDR3 contains 16 residues. CDR3: CASSPGRGREYNEQFF. CDR3 coding DNA: TGCGCCAGCAGCCCAGGACGGGGGCGGGAATACAATGAGCAGTTCTTC.

The chain has TRBV5-4 and TRBJ2-1, with 11 bases that match TRBD2. Germline assignment: CDR1 SGHNT and CDR2 YYREEE (reference sequence). The length of the CDR3 is 16 residues. Trimming removed 4 bases from V and 6 bases from J; junction bases left unmatched: 9. Here the CDR3 DNA reads TGTGCCAGCAGCCCCCATAATAGCGGGAGGGCCAATGAGCAGTTCTTC. It encodes CASSPHNSGRANEQFF. The variable domain in full, with the rest retrieved from reference TRBV5-4 and TRBJ2-1, is ETGVTQSPTHLIKTRGQQVTLRCSSQSGHNTVSWYQQALGQGPQFIFQYYREEENGRGNFPPRFSGLQFPNYSSELNVNALELDDSALYLCASSPHNSGRANEQFFGPGTRLTVL.

The chain joins TRBV30 to TRBJ2-1, with 7 nucleotides matching TRBD1. This CDR3 has 16 amino acids. V gave up 4 bases and J gave up 4 bases; unmatched junction bases: 13. The germline V gene encodes CDR1 GTSNPN and CDR2 SVGIG (reference sequence). This CDR3 is CAWTASDRLFYNEQFF. CDR3 DNA: TGTGCCTGGACCGCATCGGACAGGCTTTTTTACAATGAGCAGTTCTTC.

The chain is built from TRBV7-9 and TRBJ2-1; TRBD2 aligns across 8 bases. Germline trimming cut 2 bases from V and 5 bases from J; bases unmatched to any gene: 14. Germline V gene data show CDR1 as SEHNR and CDR2 as FQNEAQ (reference sequence). CDR3 length: 18 amino acids. As DNA, the CDR3 is TGTGCCAGCAGCTTAAAGGCATGGTCCAGCGGGAGTAACAATGAGCAGTTCTTC. This sequence encodes CASSLKAWSSGSNNEQFF. The entire variable domain, with the rest obtained from reference TRBV7-9 and TRBJ2-1, is as follows: DTGVSQNPRHKITKRGQNVTFRCDPISEHNRLYWYRQTLGQGPEFLTYFQNEAQLEKSRLLSDRFSAERPKGSFSTLEIQRTEQGDSAMYLCASSLKAWSSGSNNEQFFGPGTRLTVL.

V is TRBV18 and J is TRBJ1-2, with TRBD1 matching over 11 bases. The germline V gene encodes CDR1 KGHSH and CDR2 LQKENI. With 2 bases clipped from V and 4 bases from J, the junction kept 3 bases outside the gene matches. This CDR3 is 15 amino acids long. The CDR3 region has the DNA TGTGCCAGCTCACCAGTAGGGACAGGGGGCTATGGCTACACCTTC. Its translation: CASSPVGTGGYGYTF.

This clone is a singleton in its sample. The V gene is TRBV30, the J gene TRBJ2-1, with 8 bases that match TRBD1. The germline CDR1 and CDR2 sequences are GTSNPN and SVGIG (reference sequence). The CDR3 spans 16 residues. The V and J ends lost 1 base and 4 bases, in that order; junction bases with no gene match: 9. The DNA for the CDR3 is TGTGCCTGGAGTGGTCTGGGACAGGACCAATACAATGAGCAGTTCTTC. Its translation is CAWSGLGQDQYNEQFF.

This rearrangement joins TRBV6-1 to TRBJ2-1, with 10 bases lining up with TRBD2. The trim removed 4 bases at V and 7 bases at J, leaving 4 bases unmatched. This CDR3 contains 14 residues. CDR1 and CDR2 from the germline V gene are MNHNS and SASEGT. The CDR3 DNA follows: TGTGCCAGCAGTGCGGGGACTAGCGTGAATGAGCAGTTCTTC. Translation: CASSAGTSVNEQFF.

The genes are TRBV7-2 and TRBJ2-7; 12 bases agree with TRBD2. Unmatched junction bases numbered 4, after V lost 4 bases and J lost 3 bases. Germline-derived CDR1 and CDR2 are SGHTA and FQGNSA. The length of the CDR3 is 15 residues. The CDR3 nucleotides read TGTGCCAGCAGCTCAGCTAGCGGGAGGGACTACGAGCAGTACTTC. Its translation is CASSSASGRDYEQYF.

This chain joins TRBV7-2 and TRBJ1-2, with TRBD1 as a possible D gene (5 bases). CDR1 is SGHTA, CDR2 FQGNSA, per germline. Trimming pared 5 bases from V and 2 bases from J, leaving 21 bases between. CDR3 length: 17 amino acids. The CDR3 here is CASSPHSRAGTNYGYTF. In nucleotides, the CDR3 is TGTGCCAGCAGCCCCCACAGCAGGGCTGGGACCAACTATGGCTACACCTTC.

The chain employs TRBV16 and TRBJ2-7; D is unresolved. The V and J ends lost 4 bases and 0 bases respectively, with 19 bases between them. Germline CDR1 is KGHSY and CDR2 is FQNENV. The CDR3 is 17 residues long. The CDR3 bases are TGTGCCAGCAGCCGGTTAGGCGAGCTGTCGAGCTCCTACGAGCAGTACTTC. Residues: CASSRLGELSSSYEQYF.

The chain combines TRBV29-1 with TRBJ2-3; D not certain. Trimming stripped 3 bases from V and 4 bases from J, with 5 bases between. The CDR3 consists of 11 residues. The germline V gene has CDR1 SQVTM and CDR2 ANQGSEA. CDR3 sequence (DNA): TGCAGCGTTGATTCCCCAGATACGCAGTATTTT. Protein sequence: CSVDSPDTQYF.

The V call is TRBV7-9, the J call TRBJ1-4; TRBD1 is a possible D gene (5 bases). The CDR3 covers 15 residues. Trimming took off 2 bases at V and 4 bases at J, with 11 bases between the two ends. From germline, CDR1 is SEHNR and CDR2 FQNEAQ (reference sequence). The CDR3 is CASSLKGRDNEKLFF. The CDR3 DNA reads TGTGCCAGCAGCTTAAAGGGACGGGATAATGAAAAACTGTTTTTT.

The gene calls are TRBV7-9 and TRBJ1-1, with D unresolved. V lost 8 bases and J 6 bases, leaving 16 bases between the germline ends. Germline assignment: CDR1 SEHNR and CDR2 FQNEAQ (reference sequence). This CDR3 region has 13 residues. The CDR3 DNA follows: TGTGCCAGCGGCAATAGCGGAGGTTCTGAAGCTTTCTTT. Its protein product is CASGNSGGSEAFF.

In regard to this clone: This sample includes further DNA sequences coding for the same CDR3. This chain links TRBV6-5 with TRBJ1-1, with a weak D call TRBD1 (5 bases). CDR3 size: 13 residues. V was clipped by 2 bases and J by 2 bases, with 6 bases between them. Germline V gene data show CDR1 as MNHEY and CDR2 as SVGAGI. CDR3 region: CASSYGQNTEAFF. In nucleotides, the CDR3 is TGTGCCAGCAGTTACGGACAAAACACTGAAGCTTTCTTT.